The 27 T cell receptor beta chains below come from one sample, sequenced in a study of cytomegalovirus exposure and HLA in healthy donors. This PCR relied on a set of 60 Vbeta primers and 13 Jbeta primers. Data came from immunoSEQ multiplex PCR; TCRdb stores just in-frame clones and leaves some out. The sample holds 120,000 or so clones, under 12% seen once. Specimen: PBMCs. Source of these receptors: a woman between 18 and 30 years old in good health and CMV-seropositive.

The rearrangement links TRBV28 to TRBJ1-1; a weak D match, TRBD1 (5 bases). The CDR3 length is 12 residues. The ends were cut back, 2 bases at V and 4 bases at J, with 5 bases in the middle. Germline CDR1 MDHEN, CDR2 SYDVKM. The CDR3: CASSLQGTEAFF. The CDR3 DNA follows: TGTGCCAGCAGTTTACAGGGCACTGAAGCTTTCTTT.

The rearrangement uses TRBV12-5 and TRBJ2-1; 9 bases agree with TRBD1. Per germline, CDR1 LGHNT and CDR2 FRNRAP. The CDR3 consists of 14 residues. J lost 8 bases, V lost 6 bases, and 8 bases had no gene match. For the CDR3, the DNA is TGTGCTAGTGGAATGAGGGACAGGGACGATGAGCAGTTCTTC. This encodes CASGMRDRDDEQFF.

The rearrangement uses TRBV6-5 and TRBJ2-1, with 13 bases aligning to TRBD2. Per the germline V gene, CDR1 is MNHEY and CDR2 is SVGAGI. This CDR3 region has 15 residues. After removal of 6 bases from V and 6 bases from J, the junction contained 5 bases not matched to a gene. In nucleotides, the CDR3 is TGTGCCAGCAGAATTACTAGCGGGGGGGGCAATGAGCAGTTCTTC. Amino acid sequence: CASRITSGGGNEQFF.

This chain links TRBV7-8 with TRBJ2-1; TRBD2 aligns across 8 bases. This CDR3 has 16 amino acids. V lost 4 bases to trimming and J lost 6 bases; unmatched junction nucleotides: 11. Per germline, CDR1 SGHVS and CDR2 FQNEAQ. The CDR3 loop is CASSSYNGRASNEQFF. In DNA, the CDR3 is TGTGCCAGCAGCTCGTACAACGGGAGGGCATCCAATGAGCAGTTCTTC.

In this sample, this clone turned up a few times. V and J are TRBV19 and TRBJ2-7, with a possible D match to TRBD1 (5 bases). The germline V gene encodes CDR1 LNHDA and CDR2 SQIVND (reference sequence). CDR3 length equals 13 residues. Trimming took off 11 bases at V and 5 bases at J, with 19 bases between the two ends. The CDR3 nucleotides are TGTGCCCGGATAGGGGCCCGCGGCCACGAGCAGTACTTC. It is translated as CARIGARGHEQYF.

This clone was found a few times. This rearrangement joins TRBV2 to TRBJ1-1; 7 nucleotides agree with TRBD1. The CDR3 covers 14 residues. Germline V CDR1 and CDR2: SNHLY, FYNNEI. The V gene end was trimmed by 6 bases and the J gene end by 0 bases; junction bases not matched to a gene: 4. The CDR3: CASRPDRVNTEAFF. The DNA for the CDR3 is TGTGCCAGCAGACCCGACAGGGTGAACACTGAAGCTTTCTTT.

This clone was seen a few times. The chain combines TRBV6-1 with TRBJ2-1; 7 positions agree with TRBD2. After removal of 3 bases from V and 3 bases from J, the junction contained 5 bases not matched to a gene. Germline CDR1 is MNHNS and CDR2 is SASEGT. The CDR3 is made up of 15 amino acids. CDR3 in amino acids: CASSERLADYNEQFF. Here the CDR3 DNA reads TGTGCCAGCAGTGAGAGACTAGCAGACTACAATGAGCAGTTCTTC.

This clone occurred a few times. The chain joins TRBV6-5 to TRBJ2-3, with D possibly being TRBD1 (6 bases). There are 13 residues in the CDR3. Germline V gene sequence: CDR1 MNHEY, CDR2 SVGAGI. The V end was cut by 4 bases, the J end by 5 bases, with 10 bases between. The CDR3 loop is CASSFRGRDTQYF. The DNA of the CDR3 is TGTGCCAGCAGTTTCAGGGGTCGAGATACGCAGTATTTT.

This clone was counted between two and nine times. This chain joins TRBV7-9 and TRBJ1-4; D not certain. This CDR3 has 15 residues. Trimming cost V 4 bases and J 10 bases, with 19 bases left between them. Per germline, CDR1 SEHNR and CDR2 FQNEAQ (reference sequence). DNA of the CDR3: TGTGCCAGCAGCTCCCCATATCATGACATTGGAAAACTGTTTTTT. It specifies CASSSPYHDIGKLFF.

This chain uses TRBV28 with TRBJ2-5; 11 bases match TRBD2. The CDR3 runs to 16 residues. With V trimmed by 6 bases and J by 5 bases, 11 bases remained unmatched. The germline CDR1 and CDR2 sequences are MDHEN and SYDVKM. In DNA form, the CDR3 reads TGTGCCAGCAGACGGGGGACTAGCGGAGGAGAGGAGACCCAGTACTTC. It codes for CASRRGTSGGEETQYF.

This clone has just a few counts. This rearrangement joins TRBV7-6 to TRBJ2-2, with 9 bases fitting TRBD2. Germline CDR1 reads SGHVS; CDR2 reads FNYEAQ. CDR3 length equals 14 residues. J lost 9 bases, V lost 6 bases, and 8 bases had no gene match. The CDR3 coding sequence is TGTGCCAGCAGTAGCGGGAGTAATGGCTGGGAGCTGTTTTTT. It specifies CASSSGSNGWELFF.

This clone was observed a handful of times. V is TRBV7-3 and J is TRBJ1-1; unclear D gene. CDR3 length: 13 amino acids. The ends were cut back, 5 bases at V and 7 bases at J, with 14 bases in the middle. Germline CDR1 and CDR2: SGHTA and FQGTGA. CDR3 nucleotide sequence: TGTGCCAGCAGCCCACAGCCTGGTAATGAAGCTTTCTTT. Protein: CASSPQPGNEAFF.

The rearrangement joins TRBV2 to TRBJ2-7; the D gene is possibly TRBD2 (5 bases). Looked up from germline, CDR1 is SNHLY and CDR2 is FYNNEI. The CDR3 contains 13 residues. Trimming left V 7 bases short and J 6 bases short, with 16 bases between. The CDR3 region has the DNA TGTGCCAGCACAGCGGAGAGAGGAGGCGAGCAGTACTTC. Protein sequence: CASTAERGGEQYF.

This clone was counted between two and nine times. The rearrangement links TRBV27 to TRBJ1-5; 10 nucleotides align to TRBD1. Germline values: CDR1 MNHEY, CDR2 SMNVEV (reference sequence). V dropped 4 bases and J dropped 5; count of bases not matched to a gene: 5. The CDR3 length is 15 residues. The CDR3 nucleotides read TGTGCCAGCAGTTCGACAGGGGGCAATTATCAGCCCCAGCATTTT. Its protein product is CASSSTGGNYQPQHF.

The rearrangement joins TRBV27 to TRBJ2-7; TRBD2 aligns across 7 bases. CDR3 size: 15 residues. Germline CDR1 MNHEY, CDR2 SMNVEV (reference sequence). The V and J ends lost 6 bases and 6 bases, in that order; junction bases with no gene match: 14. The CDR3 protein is CASRPLAGRAGEQYF. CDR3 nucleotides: TGTGCCAGCAGGCCACTAGCAGGGAGGGCCGGCGAGCAGTACTTC.

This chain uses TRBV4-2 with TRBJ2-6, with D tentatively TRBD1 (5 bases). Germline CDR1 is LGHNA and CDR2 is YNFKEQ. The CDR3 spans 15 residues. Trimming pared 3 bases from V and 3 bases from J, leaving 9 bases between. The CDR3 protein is CASSQDKYGANVLTF. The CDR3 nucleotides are TGTGCCAGCAGCCAGGACAAATATGGGGCCAACGTCCTGACTTTC.

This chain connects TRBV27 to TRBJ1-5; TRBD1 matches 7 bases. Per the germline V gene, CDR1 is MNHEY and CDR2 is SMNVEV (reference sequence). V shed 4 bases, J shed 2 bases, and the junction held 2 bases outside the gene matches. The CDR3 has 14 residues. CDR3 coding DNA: TGTGCCAGCAGTTGGCAGGGGGGCAATCAGCCCCAGCATTTT. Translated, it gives CASSWQGGNQPQHF.

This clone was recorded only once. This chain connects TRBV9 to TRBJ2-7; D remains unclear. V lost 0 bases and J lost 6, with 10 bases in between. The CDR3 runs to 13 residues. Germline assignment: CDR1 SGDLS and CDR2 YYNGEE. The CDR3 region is CASSVADSGEQYF. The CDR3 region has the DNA TGTGCCAGCAGCGTAGCCGATTCGGGCGAGCAGTACTTC.

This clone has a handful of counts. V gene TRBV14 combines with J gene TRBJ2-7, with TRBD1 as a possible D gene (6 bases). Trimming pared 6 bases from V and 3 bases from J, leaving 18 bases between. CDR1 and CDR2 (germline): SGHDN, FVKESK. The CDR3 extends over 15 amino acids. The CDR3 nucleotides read TGTGCCAGCAGACCGTCCGGGACAAACCTCTACGAGCAGTACTTC. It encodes CASRPSGTNLYEQYF.

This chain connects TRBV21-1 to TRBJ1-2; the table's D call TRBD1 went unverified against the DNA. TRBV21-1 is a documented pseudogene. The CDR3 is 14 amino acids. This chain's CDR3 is CASGYGGQGYGYTF. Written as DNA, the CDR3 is TGTGCCAGCGGATACGGGGGACAGGGCTATGGCTACACCTTC.

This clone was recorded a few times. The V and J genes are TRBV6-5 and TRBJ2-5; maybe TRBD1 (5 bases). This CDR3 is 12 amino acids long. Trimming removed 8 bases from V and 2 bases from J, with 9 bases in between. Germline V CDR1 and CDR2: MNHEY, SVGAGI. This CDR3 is CASGAIQETQYF. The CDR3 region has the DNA TGTGCCAGCGGGGCCATACAAGAGACCCAGTACTTC.

The CDR3 loop reads CSAHNSSIQYF. DNA for the CDR3: TGCAGTGCCCATAATTCGAGCATTCAGTACTTC. The rearrangement joins TRBV20-1 to TRBJ2-4; D not resolved. V dropped 6 bases and J dropped 9 bases, with 12 bases sitting between them. This CDR3 comprises 11 residues. The V gene's germline CDR1 is DFQATT and CDR2 SNEGSKA (reference sequence).

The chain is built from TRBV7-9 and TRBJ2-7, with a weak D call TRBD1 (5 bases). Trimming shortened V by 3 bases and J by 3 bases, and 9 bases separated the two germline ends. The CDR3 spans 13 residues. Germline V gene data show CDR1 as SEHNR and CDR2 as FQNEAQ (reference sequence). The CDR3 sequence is CASSLTDHYEQYF. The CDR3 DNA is TGTGCCAGCAGCTTGACAGACCACTACGAGCAGTACTTC. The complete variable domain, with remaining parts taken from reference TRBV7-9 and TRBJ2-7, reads DTGVSQNPRHKITKRGQNVTFRCDPISEHNRLYWYRQTLGQGPEFLTYFQNEAQLEKSRLLSDRFSAERPKGSFSTLEIQRTEQGDSAMYLCASSLTDHYEQYFGPGTRLTVT.

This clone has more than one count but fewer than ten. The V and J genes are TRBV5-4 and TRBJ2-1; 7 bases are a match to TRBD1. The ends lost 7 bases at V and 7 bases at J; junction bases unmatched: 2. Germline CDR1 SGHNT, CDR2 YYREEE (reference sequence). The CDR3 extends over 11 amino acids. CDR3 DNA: TGTGCCAGCCAGACAGGGAATGAGCAGTTCTTC. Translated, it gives CASQTGNEQFF.

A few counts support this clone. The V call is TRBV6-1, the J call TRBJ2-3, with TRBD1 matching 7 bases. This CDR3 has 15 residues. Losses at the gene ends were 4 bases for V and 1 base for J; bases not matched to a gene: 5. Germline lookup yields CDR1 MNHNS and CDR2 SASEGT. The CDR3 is CASSAGTVRTDTQYF. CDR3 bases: TGTGCCAGCAGTGCCGGGACAGTCCGCACAGATACGCAGTATTTT.

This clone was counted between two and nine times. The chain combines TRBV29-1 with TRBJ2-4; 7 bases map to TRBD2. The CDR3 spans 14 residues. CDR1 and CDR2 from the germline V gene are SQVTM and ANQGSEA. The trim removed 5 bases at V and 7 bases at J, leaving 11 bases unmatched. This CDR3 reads CSVPESGDWNIQYF. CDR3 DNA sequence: TGCAGCGTTCCCGAGAGCGGGGATTGGAACATTCAGTACTTC.

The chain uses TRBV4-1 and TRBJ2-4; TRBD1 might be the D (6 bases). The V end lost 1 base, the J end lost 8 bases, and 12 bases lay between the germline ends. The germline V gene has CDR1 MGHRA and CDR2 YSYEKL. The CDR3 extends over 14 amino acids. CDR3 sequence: CASSQGDITDIQYF. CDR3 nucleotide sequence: TGCGCCAGCAGCCAAGGGGACATAACGGACATTCAGTACTTC.